This T cell receptor (beta chain) was identified during a study of T cell repertoires in ileal Crohn's disease. Time point: neoterminal ileum biopsy at postoperative endoscopy, about 6 months after surgery. Germline lookup yields CDR1 LNHDA and CDR2 SQIVND (reference sequence). This CDR3 spans 15 amino acids. V lost 4 bases and J lost 9; bases outside the gene matches: 10. This clone was seen a few times. Profiled with immunoSEQ multiplex PCR; TCRdb holds only in-frame clones, not every one. Among about 3,900 clones listed, roughly 80% were seen once. The sequence came from an adult with Crohn's disease. The chain uses TRBV19 and TRBJ2-1, with 9 positions matching TRBD1. What was sequenced was ileal tissue. CDR3 loop: CASSKGTGNFPEQFF. CDR3 nucleotide sequence: TGTGCCAGTAGTAAGGGGACAGGGAATTTTCCTGAGCAGTTCTTC.